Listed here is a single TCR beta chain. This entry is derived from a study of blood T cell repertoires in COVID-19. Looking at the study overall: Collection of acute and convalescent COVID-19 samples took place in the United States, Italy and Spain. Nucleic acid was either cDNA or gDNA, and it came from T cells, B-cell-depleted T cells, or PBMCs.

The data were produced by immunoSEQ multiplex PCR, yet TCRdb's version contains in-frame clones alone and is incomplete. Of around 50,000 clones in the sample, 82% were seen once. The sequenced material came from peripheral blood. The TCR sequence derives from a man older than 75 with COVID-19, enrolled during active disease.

DNA for the CDR3: TGTGCCAGCAGCCGGGGATCCGGGGGTGCCGAGCAGTACTTC. This gives the protein CASSRGSGGAEQYF. The V and J genes are TRBV3-1 (or the pseudogene TRBV3-2) and TRBJ2-7; possible D gene TRBD2, 6 bases. The germline V and J ends were trimmed by 4 bases and 6 bases, with 16 bases remaining between them. The CDR3 covers 14 residues. Germline V gene data show CDR1 as LGHDT and CDR2 as YNNKEL (reference sequence).